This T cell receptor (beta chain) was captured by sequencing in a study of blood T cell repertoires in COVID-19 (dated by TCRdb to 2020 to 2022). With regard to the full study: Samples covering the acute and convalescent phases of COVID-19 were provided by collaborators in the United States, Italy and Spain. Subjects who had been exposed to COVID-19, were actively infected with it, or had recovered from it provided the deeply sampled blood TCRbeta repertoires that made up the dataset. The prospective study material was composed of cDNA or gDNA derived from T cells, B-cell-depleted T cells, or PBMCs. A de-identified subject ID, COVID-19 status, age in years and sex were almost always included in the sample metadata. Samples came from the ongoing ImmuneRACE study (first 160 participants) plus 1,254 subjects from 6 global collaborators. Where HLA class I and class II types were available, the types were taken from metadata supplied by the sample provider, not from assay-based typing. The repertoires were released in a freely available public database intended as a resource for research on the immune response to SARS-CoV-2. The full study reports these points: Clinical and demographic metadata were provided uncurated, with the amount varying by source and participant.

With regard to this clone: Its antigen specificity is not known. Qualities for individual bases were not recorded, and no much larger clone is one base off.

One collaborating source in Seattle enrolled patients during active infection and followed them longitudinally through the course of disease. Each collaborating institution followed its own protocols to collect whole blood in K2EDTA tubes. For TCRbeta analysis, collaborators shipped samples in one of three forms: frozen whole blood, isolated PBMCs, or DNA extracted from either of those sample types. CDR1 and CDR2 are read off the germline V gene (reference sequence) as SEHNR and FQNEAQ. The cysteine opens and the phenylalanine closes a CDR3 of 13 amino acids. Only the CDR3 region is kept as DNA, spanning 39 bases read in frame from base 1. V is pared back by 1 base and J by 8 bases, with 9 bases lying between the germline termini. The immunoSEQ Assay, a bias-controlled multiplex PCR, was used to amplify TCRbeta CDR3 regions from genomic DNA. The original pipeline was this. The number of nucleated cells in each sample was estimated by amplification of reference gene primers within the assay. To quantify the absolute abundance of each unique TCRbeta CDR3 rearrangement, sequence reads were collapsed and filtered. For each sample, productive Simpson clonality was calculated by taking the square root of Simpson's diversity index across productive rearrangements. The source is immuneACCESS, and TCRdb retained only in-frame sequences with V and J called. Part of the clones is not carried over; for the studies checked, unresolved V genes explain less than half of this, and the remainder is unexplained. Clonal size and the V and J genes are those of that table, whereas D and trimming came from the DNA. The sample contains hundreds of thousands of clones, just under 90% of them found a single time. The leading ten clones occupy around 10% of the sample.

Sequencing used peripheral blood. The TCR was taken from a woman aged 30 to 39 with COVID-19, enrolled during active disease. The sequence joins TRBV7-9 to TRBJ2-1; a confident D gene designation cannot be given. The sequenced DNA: TGTGCCAGCAGCTTAGGGGTACGGGATGAGCAGTTCTTC. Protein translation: CASSLGVRDEQFF.